This T cell receptor (beta chain) was identified in a study of OX40 agonist ivuxolimab in advanced cancers. For the study at large: Each patient was given ivuxolimab into a vein every 2 weeks, at 0.01 to 10 mg/kg. Patients in dose escalation had liver, melanoma, kidney or head and neck cancers. Broader study findings: No antigen was identified for the clonally expanded peripheral T cells. Also showing low normalized T-cell clonal expansion were some of the nonresponders.

This clone has a handful of counts. Antigen unknown. Data came from immunoSEQ multiplex PCR; TCRdb stores just in-frame clones and leaves some out. Among 80,000 to 100,000 clones listed, approximately 93% were seen once. V was pared by 1 base and J by 9 bases, with 10 bases of the junction left unmatched. The V gene's germline CDR1 is KGHSH and CDR2 LQKENI. This CDR3 spans 16 amino acids. The rearrangement uses TRBV18 and TRBJ1-2; 11 nucleotides align to TRBD1. The receptor's source is an adult with an advanced solid tumor such as melanoma, head and neck, liver or kidney cancer. The sample in question was CD4+ or CD8+ T cells sorted from blood, obtained in a trial of the OX40 agonist ivuxolimab. The CDR3 protein is CASSPRTGQGAGSYTF. The DNA for the CDR3 is TGTGCCAGCTCACCACGAACTGGACAGGGGGCCGGGAGCTACACCTTC.